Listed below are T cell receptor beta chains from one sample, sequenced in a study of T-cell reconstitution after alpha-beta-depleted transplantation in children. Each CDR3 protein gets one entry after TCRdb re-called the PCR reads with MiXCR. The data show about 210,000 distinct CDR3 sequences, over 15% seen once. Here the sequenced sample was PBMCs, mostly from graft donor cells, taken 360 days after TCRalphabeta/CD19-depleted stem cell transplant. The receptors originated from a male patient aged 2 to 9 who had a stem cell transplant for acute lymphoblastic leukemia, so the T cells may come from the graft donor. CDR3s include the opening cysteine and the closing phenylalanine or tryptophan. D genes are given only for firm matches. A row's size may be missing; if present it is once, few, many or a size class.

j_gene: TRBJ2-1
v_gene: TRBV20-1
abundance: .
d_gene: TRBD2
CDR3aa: CSARDPGLAGGYNEQFF
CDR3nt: TGCAGTGCTAGAGACCCCGGACTAGCGGGGGGCTACAATGAGCAGTTCTTC

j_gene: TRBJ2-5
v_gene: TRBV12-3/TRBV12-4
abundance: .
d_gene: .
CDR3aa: CASSHPGLNQYF
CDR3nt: TGTGCCAGCAGTCATCCGGGACTCAACCAGTACTTC

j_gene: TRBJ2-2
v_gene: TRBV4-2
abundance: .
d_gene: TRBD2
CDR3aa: CASSPGLGPGELFF
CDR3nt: TGTGCCAGCAGCCCGGGACTAGGCCCCGGGGAGCTGTTTTTT

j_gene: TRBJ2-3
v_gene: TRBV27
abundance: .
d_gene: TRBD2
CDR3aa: CASQQAGPDTQYF
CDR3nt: TGTGCCAGCCAACAAGCGGGGCCAGATACGCAGTATTTT

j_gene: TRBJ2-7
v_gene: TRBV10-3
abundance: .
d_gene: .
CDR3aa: CAISDGGQLYSYEQYF
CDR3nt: TGTGCCATCAGTGATGGAGGACAACTCTACTCCTACGAGCAGTACTTC

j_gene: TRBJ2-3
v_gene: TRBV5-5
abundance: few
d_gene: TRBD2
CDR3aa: CASSLWGSSGTQDTQYF
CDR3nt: TGTGCCAGCAGCTTGTGGGGGTCTAGCGGCACCCAGGATACGCAGTATTTT

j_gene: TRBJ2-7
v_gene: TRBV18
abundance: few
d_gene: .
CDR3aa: CASSTTAAYEQYF
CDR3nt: TGTGCCAGCTCAACCACGGCAGCTTACGAGCAGTACTTC

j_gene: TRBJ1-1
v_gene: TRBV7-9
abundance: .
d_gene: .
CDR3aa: CASSFPKEGYMNTEAFF
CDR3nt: TGTGCCAGCAGCTTTCCTAAGGAGGGTTACATGAACACTGAAGCTTTCTTT

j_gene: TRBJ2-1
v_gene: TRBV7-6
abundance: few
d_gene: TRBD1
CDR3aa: CASSLALKGGEQFF
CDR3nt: TGTGCCAGCAGCTTAGCCTTGAAAGGGGGCGAGCAGTTCTTC

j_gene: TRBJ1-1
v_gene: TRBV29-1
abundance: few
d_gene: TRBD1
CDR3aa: CSVPGGLSGGAFF
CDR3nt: TGCAGCGTTCCAGGGGGATTATCGGGTGGAGCTTTCTTT

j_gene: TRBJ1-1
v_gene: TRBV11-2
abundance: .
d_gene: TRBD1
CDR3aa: CASSSRTGVDTEAFF
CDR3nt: TGTGCCAGCAGCTCTAGGACAGGGGTGGACACTGAAGCTTTCTTT

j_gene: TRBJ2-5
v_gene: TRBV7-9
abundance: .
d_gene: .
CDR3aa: CASSLRRTQSGETQYF
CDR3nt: TGTGCCAGCAGCTTAAGGCGGACCCAGTCGGGAGAGACCCAGTACTTC

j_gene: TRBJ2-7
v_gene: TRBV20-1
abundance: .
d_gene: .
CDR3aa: CSARTGQGLSSYEQYF
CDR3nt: TGCAGTGCTAGAACCGGCCAGGGACTCAGCTCCTACGAGCAGTACTTC

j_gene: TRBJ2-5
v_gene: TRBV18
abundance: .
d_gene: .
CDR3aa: CASSPRADSQETQYF
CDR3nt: TGTGCCAGCTCACCAAGGGCAGACTCCCAAGAGACCCAGTACTTC

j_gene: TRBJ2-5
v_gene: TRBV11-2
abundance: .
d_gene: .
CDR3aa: CASSIDRGGTETQYF
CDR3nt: TGTGCCAGCAGCATTGACAGAGGGGGGACGGAGACCCAGTACTTC

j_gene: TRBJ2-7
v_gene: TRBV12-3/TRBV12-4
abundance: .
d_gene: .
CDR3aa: CASSRHEGISYEQYF
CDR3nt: TGTGCCAGCAGCCGTCATGAGGGAATCTCCTACGAGCAGTACTTC

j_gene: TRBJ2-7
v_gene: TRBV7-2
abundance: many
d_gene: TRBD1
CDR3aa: CASSFLDRTSYEQYF
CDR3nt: TGTGCCAGCAGCTTTCTGGACAGGACCTCCTACGAGCAGTACTTC

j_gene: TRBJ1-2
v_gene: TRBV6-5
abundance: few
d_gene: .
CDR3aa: CASSYQSNYGYTF
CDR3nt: TGTGCCAGCAGTTACCAGAGTAACTATGGCTACACCTTC

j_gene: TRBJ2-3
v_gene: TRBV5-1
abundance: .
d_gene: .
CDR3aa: CASRMEYGRPSTDTQYF
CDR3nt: TGCGCCAGCAGAATGGAGTACGGCAGACCTAGCACAGATACGCAGTATTTT

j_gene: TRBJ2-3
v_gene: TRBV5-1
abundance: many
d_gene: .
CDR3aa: CASSPRGGDTQYF
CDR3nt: TGCGCCAGCAGTCCCCGAGGTGGGGATACGCAGTATTTT

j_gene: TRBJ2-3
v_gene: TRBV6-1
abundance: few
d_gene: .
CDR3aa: CASRLTGPSTDTQYF
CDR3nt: TGTGCCAGCAGGTTGACAGGACCTAGCACAGATACGCAGTATTTT

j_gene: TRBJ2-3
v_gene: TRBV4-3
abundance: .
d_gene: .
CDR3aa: CASRGADTQYF
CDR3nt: TGCGCCAGCAGAGGGGCAGATACGCAGTATTTT

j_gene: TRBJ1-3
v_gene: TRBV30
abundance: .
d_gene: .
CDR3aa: CAWTGTSNGNTIYF
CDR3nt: TGTGCCTGGACAGGGACGAGTAATGGAAACACCATATATTTT

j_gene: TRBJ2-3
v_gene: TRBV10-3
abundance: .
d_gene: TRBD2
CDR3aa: CAISPGLAGGNTQYF
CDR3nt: TGTGCCATCAGCCCGGGACTAGCGGGGGGTAATACGCAGTATTTT

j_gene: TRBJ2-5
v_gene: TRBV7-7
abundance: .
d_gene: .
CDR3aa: CASSSPGPKGTQYF
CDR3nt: TGTGCTAGCAGCTCACCGGGCCCTAAGGGGACCCAGTACTTC

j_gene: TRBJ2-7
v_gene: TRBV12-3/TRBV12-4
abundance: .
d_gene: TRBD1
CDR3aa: CASSLPDRDPYEQYF
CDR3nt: TGTGCCAGCAGCCTTCCAGACAGGGACCCCTACGAGCAGTACTTC

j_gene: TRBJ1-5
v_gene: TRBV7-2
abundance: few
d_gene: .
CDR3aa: CASSLVAGGSNQPQHF
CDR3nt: TGTGCCAGCAGCTTAGTTGCGGGGGGAAGCAATCAGCCCCAGCATTTT

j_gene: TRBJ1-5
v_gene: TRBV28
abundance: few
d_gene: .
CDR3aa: CASSLPGYQPQHF
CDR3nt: TGTGCCAGCAGTTTACCCGGATATCAGCCCCAGCATTTT

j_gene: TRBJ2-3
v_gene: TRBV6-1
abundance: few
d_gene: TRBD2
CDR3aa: CASRGTSGGNPHGWDTQYF
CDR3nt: TGTGCCAGCAGAGGGACTAGCGGGGGGAACCCTCATGGTTGGGATACGCAGTATTTT

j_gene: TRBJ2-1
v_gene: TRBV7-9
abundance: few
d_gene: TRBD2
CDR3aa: CASRRLAGSSEQFF
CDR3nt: TGTGCCAGTAGACGACTAGCGGGAAGTAGTGAGCAGTTCTTC

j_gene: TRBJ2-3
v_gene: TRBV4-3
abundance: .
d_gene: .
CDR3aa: CASSQDVLTDTQYF
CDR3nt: TGCGCCAGCAGCCAAGACGTTCTAACAGATACGCAGTATTTT

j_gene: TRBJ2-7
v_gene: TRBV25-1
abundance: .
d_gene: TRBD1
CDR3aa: CASSDLRTGAYEQYF
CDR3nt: TGTGCCAGCAGTGATCTCAGGACAGGGGCCTACGAGCAGTACTTC

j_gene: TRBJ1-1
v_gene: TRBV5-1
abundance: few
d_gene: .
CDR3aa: CASGQGTFPTEAFF
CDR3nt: TGCGCCAGCGGACAAGGGACCTTCCCTACTGAAGCTTTCTTT

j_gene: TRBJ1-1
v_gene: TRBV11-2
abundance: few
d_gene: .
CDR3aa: CASSFKQDTEAFF
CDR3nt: TGTGCCAGCAGCTTTAAGCAGGACACTGAAGCTTTCTTT

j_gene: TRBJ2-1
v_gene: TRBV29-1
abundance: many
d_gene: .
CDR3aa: CSVLRSYNEQFF
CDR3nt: TGCAGCGTCCTCCGCTCCTACAATGAGCAGTTCTTC

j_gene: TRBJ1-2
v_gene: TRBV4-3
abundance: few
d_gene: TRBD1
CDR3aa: CASSQPGTVDGYTF
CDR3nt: TGCGCCAGCAGCCAACCCGGGACAGTTGATGGCTACACCTTC

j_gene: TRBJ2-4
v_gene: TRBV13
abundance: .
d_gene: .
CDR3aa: CASSPQGGAPKNIQYF
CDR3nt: TGTGCCAGCAGCCCACAGGGGGGGGCACCTAAAAACATTCAGTACTTC

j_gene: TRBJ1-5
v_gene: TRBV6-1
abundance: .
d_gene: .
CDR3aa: CASSDRAPNQPQHF
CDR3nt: TGTGCCAGCAGTGATCGCGCCCCGAATCAGCCCCAGCATTTT

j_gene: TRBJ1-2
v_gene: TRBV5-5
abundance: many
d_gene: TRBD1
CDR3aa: CASSWGTGPSLYGYTF
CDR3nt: TGTGCCAGCAGCTGGGGGACAGGGCCCTCACTCTATGGCTACACCTTC

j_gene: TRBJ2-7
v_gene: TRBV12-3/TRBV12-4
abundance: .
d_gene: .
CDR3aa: CASSFRRHEQYF
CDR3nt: TGTGCCAGCAGTTTTCGGAGGCACGAGCAGTACTTC

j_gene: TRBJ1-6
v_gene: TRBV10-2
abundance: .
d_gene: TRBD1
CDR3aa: CASSERGGTNSPLHF
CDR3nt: TGCGCCAGCAGTGAGCGAGGGGGCACGAATTCACCCCTCCACTTT

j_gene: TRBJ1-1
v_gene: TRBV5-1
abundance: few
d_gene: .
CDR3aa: CASSFQGRTEAFF
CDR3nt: TGCGCCAGCAGCTTCCAGGGGCGCACTGAAGCTTTCTTT

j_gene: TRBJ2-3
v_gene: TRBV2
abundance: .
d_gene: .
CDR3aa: CASCPLGYGGPDTDTQYF
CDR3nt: TGTGCCAGCTGTCCCCTGGGGTATGGAGGCCCGGACACAGATACGCAGTATTTT

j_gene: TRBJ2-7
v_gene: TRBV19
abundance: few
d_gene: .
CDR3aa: CASSETVLRNYEQYF
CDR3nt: TGTGCCAGTAGTGAAACAGTGTTGCGCAACTACGAGCAGTACTTC

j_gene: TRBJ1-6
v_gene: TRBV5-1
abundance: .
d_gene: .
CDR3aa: CASSSDSLNSPLHF
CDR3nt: TGCGCCAGCAGCTCCGACAGCCTTAATTCACCCCTCCACTTT

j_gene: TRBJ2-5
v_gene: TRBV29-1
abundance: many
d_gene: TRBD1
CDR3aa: CSVEPTGLETQYF
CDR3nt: TGCAGCGTTGAGCCGACAGGGTTAGAGACCCAGTACTTC

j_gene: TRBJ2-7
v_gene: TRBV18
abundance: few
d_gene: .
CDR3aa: CASSPGGTTYEQYF
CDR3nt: TGTGCCAGCTCACCAGGCGGGACAACCTACGAGCAGTACTTC

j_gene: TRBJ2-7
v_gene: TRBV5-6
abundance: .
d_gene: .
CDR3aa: CASSSTWGLIEQYF
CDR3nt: TGTGCCAGCAGCTCGACTTGGGGGCTTATCGAGCAGTACTTC

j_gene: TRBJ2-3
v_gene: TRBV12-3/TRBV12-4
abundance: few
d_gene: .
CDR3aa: CASKQVESTDTQYF
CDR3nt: TGTGCCAGCAAGCAGGTCGAAAGCACAGATACGCAGTATTTT

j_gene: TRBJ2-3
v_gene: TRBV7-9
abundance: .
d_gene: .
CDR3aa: CASSLALISTDTQYF
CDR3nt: TGTGCCAGCAGCTTAGCGCTGATCAGCACAGATACGCAGTATTTT

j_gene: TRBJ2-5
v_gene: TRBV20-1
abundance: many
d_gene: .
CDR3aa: CSARDWVGEQETQYF
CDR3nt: TGCAGTGCTAGAGATTGGGTGGGGGAGCAAGAGACCCAGTACTTC

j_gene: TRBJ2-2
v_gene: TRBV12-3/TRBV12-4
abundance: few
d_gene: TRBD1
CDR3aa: CASRSQGSGELFF
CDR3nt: TGTGCCAGCAGGTCACAGGGGTCCGGGGAGCTGTTTTTT

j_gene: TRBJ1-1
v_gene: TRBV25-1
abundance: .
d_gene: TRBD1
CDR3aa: CASSAFPTGVMVNTEAFF
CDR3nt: TGTGCCAGCAGTGCGTTCCCGACAGGGGTGATGGTGAACACTGAAGCTTTCTTT

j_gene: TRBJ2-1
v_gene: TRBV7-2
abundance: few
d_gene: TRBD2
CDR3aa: CASSLFVAGGRNEQFF
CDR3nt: TGTGCCAGCAGCTTATTCGTAGCGGGGGGGCGGAATGAGCAGTTCTTC

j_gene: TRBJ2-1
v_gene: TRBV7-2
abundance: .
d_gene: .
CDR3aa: CASSSTALTGNEQFF
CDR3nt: TGTGCCAGCAGCTCCACAGCCTTAACAGGCAATGAGCAGTTCTTC

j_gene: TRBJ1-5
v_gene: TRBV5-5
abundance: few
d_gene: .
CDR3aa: CASRPQGYQPQHF
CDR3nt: TGTGCCAGCAGACCACAGGGTTATCAGCCCCAGCATTTT

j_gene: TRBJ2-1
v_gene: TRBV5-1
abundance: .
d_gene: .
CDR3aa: CASRLGGGRPSGNEQFF
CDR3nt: TGCGCCAGCAGGCTCGGCGGGGGCCGACCGTCGGGCAATGAGCAGTTCTTC

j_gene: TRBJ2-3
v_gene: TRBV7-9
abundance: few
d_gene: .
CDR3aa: CASSLGQGPDTQYF
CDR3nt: TGTGCCAGCAGCTTAGGACAAGGACCAGATACGCAGTATTTT

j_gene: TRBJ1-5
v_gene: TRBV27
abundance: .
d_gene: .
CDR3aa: CASGPDRYQPQHF
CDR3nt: TGTGCCAGCGGACCGGACAGATATCAGCCCCAGCATTTT

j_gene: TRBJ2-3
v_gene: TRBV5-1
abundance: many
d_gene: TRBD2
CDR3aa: CASSSAGADTQYF
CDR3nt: TGCGCCAGCAGCTCCGCGGGGGCAGATACGCAGTATTTT